Listed below are T cell receptor beta chains from one sample, sequenced in a study of cytomegalovirus exposure and HLA in healthy donors. This table comes from immunoSEQ multiplex PCR, and its TCRdb copy is limited to in-frame clones, with some not included. The profile shows 95,000 to 150,000 clones, over 70% of them singletons. The sample taken for sequencing was PBMCs. The receptors come from a woman aged 45-60 years in good health and CMV-seronegative. The CDR3 runs from the conserved cysteine through the conserved F or W. Each record gives: V gene, clone size, J gene, D gene, CDR3 protein, CDR3 DNA. The D gene is left open where the match is weak. Part of the rows lack a size; the others show once, few, many or a class for expanded clones.

V gene: TRBV11-2; clone size: .; J gene: TRBJ1-2; D gene: TRBD1; CDR3 protein: CASSLVGGGQGAMGYGYTF; CDR3 DNA: TGTGCCAGCAGCTTAGTGGGGGGGGGACAGGGGGCGATGGGGTATGGCTACACCTTC
V gene: TRBV7-2; clone size: .; J gene: TRBJ2-1; D gene: TRBD1; CDR3 protein: CASRQGTGGRDEQFF; CDR3 DNA: TGTGCCAGCAGACAGGGGACAGGGGGGCGGGATGAGCAGTTCTTC
V gene: TRBV28; clone size: .; J gene: TRBJ1-1; D gene: TRBD1; CDR3 protein: CASRQRQGRNTEAFF; CDR3 DNA: TGTGCCAGCAGGCAACGACAGGGGCGGAACACTGAAGCTTTCTTT
V gene: TRBV21-1; clone size: .; J gene: TRBJ2-6; D gene: .; CDR3 protein: CASSKLNGSGANVLTF; CDR3 DNA: TGTGCCAGCAGCAAATTAAACGGCTCTGGGGCCAACGTCCTGACTTTC
V gene: TRBV7-8; clone size: .; J gene: TRBJ2-7; D gene: TRBD1; CDR3 protein: CASSSRQGGNYEQYF; CDR3 DNA: TGTGCCAGCAGCTCCAGACAGGGGGGGAACTACGAGCAGTACTTC
V gene: TRBV7-9; clone size: few; J gene: TRBJ1-5; D gene: TRBD1; CDR3 protein: CASSPPASQGDSSQPQHF; CDR3 DNA: TGTGCCAGCAGCCCACCGGCTAGCCAGGGGGACTCAAGTCAGCCCCAGCATTTT
V gene: TRBV9; clone size: .; J gene: TRBJ2-7; D gene: .; CDR3 protein: CASSVGGRGYEQYF; CDR3 DNA: TGTGCCAGCAGCGTAGGGGGCAGGGGTTACGAGCAGTACTTC
V gene: TRBV7-8; clone size: .; J gene: TRBJ2-2; D gene: TRBD2; CDR3 protein: CASTPGGRTGELFF; CDR3 DNA: TGTGCCAGCACCCCCGGGGGGAGGACCGGGGAGCTGTTTTTT
V gene: TRBV30; clone size: .; J gene: TRBJ2-7; D gene: .; CDR3 protein: CAWSSFSYEQYF; CDR3 DNA: TGTGCCTGGAGTTCGTTTTCCTACGAGCAGTACTTC
V gene: TRBV28; clone size: .; J gene: TRBJ2-7; D gene: TRBD2; CDR3 protein: CASSQREGYEQYF; CDR3 DNA: TGTGCCAGCAGCCAGCGGGAGGGTTACGAGCAGTACTTC
V gene: TRBV10-3; clone size: .; J gene: TRBJ2-3; D gene: TRBD2; CDR3 protein: CAISEAGLSTDTQYF; CDR3 DNA: TGTGCCATCAGTGAAGCGGGGCTGAGCACAGATACGCAGTATTTT
V gene: TRBV7-9; clone size: .; J gene: TRBJ1-1; D gene: .; CDR3 protein: CASSGPRGGLMNTEAFF; CDR3 DNA: TGTGCCAGCAGCGGGCCACGGGGGGGGTTAATGAACACTGAAGCTTTCTTT
V gene: TRBV11-2; clone size: .; J gene: TRBJ1-2; D gene: TRBD1; CDR3 protein: CASSASGQEYGYTF; CDR3 DNA: TGTGCCAGCAGCGCGTCGGGACAGGAGTATGGCTACACCTTC
V gene: TRBV5-6; clone size: .; J gene: TRBJ1-5; D gene: .; CDR3 protein: CASSPWGGNQPQHF; CDR3 DNA: TGTGCCAGCAGTCCTTGGGGGGGCAATCAGCCCCAGCATTTT
V gene: TRBV4-3; clone size: .; J gene: TRBJ2-7; D gene: TRBD2; CDR3 protein: CASSQDLRGSYEQYF; CDR3 DNA: TGCGCCAGCAGCCAAGATCTTCGCGGGAGCTACGAGCAGTACTTC
V gene: TRBV9; clone size: .; J gene: TRBJ2-1; D gene: .; CDR3 protein: CASSVGLSGSYNEQFF; CDR3 DNA: TGTGCCAGCAGCGTAGGTCTTAGCGGCTCCTACAATGAGCAGTTCTTC
V gene: TRBV23-1; clone size: .; J gene: TRBJ2-7; D gene: .; CDR3 protein: CASRPGTRKESSYEQYF; CDR3 DNA: TGCGCCAGCAGGCCCGGGACAAGAAAAGAGAGCTCCTACGAGCAGTACTTC
V gene: TRBV15; clone size: .; J gene: TRBJ1-4; D gene: .; CDR3 protein: CATSRDKGGGGEKLFF; CDR3 DNA: TGTGCCACCAGCAGAGATAAGGGTGGGGGGGGTGAAAAACTGTTTTTT
V gene: TRBV28; clone size: .; J gene: TRBJ2-3; D gene: TRBD1; CDR3 protein: CASSFGTGSTDTQYF; CDR3 DNA: TGTGCCAGCAGTTTTGGGACAGGGAGCACAGATACGCAGTATTTT
V gene: TRBV5-1; clone size: .; J gene: TRBJ1-4; D gene: .; CDR3 protein: CASSVNGATNEKLFF; CDR3 DNA: TGCGCCAGCAGCGTAAACGGTGCAACTAATGAAAAACTGTTTTTT
V gene: TRBV18; clone size: .; J gene: TRBJ1-1; D gene: .; CDR3 protein: CASSLLKGAFF; CDR3 DNA: TGTGCCAGCTCACTTCTTAAGGGGGCTTTCTTT
V gene: TRBV7-8; clone size: .; J gene: TRBJ2-7; D gene: .; CDR3 protein: CASSSRRWAPYEQYF; CDR3 DNA: TGTGCCAGCAGCTCCAGAAGGTGGGCACCTTACGAGCAGTACTTC
V gene: TRBV6-6; clone size: .; J gene: TRBJ1-1; D gene: .; CDR3 protein: CASSLIENTEAFF; CDR3 DNA: TGTGCCAGCAGTTTAATAGAGAACACTGAAGCTTTCTTT
V gene: TRBV11-2; clone size: .; J gene: TRBJ2-5; D gene: TRBD1; CDR3 protein: CASSLGQGEETQYF; CDR3 DNA: TGTGCCAGCAGCTTAGGACAGGGGGAAGAGACCCAGTACTTC
V gene: TRBV28; clone size: .; J gene: TRBJ1-2; D gene: TRBD1; CDR3 protein: CASNTGGTNYGYTF; CDR3 DNA: TGTGCCAGCAATACAGGGGGAACTAACTATGGCTACACCTTC
V gene: TRBV29-1; clone size: .; J gene: TRBJ2-1; D gene: TRBD2; CDR3 protein: CSVEDLSPLAGGNEQFF; CDR3 DNA: TGCAGCGTTGAAGATCTAAGCCCCCTAGCGGGAGGCAATGAGCAGTTCTTC
V gene: TRBV30; clone size: .; J gene: TRBJ2-7; D gene: .; CDR3 protein: CAWSGSGIFGSYEQYF; CDR3 DNA: TGTGCCTGGAGTGGATCCGGGATTTTCGGATCCTACGAGCAGTACTTC
V gene: TRBV25-1; clone size: .; J gene: TRBJ2-1; D gene: .; CDR3 protein: CASSEFFPGSSYNEQFF; CDR3 DNA: TGTGCCAGCAGTGAATTTTTCCCCGGGAGCTCCTACAATGAGCAGTTCTTC
V gene: TRBV16; clone size: .; J gene: TRBJ1-5; D gene: .; CDR3 protein: CASSQSVTESGNQPQHF; CDR3 DNA: TGTGCCAGCAGCCAATCGGTGACGGAGTCCGGCAATCAGCCCCAGCATTTT
V gene: TRBV2; clone size: .; J gene: TRBJ2-7; D gene: TRBD2; CDR3 protein: CASSDAAGGPYEQYF; CDR3 DNA: TGTGCCAGCAGTGATGCTGCGGGAGGGCCCTACGAGCAGTACTTC
V gene: TRBV5-5; clone size: few; J gene: TRBJ1-1; D gene: .; CDR3 protein: CASSLAYQGMNTEAFF; CDR3 DNA: TGTGCCAGCAGCTTGGCTTATCAGGGAATGAACACTGAAGCTTTCTTT
V gene: TRBV4-2; clone size: .; J gene: TRBJ1-5; D gene: .; CDR3 protein: CASSQERLDQPQHF; CDR3 DNA: TGTGCCAGCAGCCAAGAAAGACTGGATCAGCCCCAGCATTTT
V gene: TRBV28; clone size: few; J gene: TRBJ1-5; D gene: .; CDR3 protein: CASSLIGGFRNQPQHF; CDR3 DNA: TGTGCCAGCAGTTTGATAGGGGGATTTCGCAATCAGCCCCAGCATTTT
V gene: TRBV29-1; clone size: .; J gene: TRBJ2-5; D gene: .; CDR3 protein: CSVLERVETQYF; CDR3 DNA: TGCAGCGTTCTAGAGAGGGTAGAGACCCAGTACTTC
V gene: TRBV6-1; clone size: .; J gene: TRBJ2-1; D gene: TRBD2; CDR3 protein: CASSVRTSAPNEQFF; CDR3 DNA: TGTGCCAGCAGTGTCCGGACTAGCGCTCCCAATGAGCAGTTCTTC
V gene: TRBV7-2; clone size: .; J gene: TRBJ2-3; D gene: .; CDR3 protein: CASTLSRDTQYF; CDR3 DNA: TGTGCCAGCACCCTCTCCCGGGATACGCAGTATTTT
V gene: TRBV4-2; clone size: .; J gene: TRBJ2-2; D gene: .; CDR3 protein: CASSQGRSGELFF; CDR3 DNA: TGTGCCAGCAGCCAGGGGCGGTCCGGGGAGCTGTTTTTT
V gene: TRBV19; clone size: .; J gene: TRBJ2-3; D gene: .; CDR3 protein: CASTPGDTQYF; CDR3 DNA: TGTGCCAGCACACCAGGGGATACGCAGTATTTT
V gene: TRBV19; clone size: .; J gene: TRBJ1-4; D gene: .; CDR3 protein: CASSMIGPRANEKLFF; CDR3 DNA: TGTGCCAGTAGTATGATAGGGCCCAGGGCTAATGAAAAACTGTTTTTT
V gene: TRBV7-2; clone size: .; J gene: TRBJ2-5; D gene: .; CDR3 protein: CASSLALGGPKGTQYF; CDR3 DNA: TGTGCCAGCAGCTTAGCGCTGGGCGGGCCCAAAGGGACCCAGTACTTC
V gene: TRBV4-1; clone size: .; J gene: TRBJ2-4; D gene: TRBD2; CDR3 protein: CASSQPTSGQKNIQYF; CDR3 DNA: TGCGCCAGCAGCCAACCGACTAGCGGTCAGAAAAACATTCAGTACTTC